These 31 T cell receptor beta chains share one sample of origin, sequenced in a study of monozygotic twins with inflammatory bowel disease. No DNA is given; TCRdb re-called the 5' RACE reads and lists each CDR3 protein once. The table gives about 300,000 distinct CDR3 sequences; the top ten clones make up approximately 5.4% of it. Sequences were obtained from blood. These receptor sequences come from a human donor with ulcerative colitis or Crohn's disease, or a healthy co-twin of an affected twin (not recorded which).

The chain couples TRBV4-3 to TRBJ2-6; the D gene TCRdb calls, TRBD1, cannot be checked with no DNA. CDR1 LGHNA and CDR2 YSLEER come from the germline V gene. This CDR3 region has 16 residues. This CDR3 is CASSVDRGSGANVLTF.

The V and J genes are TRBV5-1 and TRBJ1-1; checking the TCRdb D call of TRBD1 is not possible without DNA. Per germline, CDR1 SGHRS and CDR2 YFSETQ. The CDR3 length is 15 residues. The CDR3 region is CASSSQQGVITEAFF.

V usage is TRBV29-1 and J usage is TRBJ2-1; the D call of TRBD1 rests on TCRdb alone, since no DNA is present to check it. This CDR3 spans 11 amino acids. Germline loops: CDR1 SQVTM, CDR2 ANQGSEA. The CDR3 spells CSGGQANEQFF.

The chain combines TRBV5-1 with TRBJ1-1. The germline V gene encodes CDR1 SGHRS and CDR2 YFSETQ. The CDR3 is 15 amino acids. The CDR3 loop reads CASSLQSGMNTEAFF.

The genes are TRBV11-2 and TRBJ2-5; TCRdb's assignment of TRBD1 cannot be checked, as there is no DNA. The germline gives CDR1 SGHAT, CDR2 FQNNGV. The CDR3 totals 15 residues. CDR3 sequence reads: CASSRDNPELGTQYF. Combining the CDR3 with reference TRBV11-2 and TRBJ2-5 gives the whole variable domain EAGVAQSPRYKIIEKRQSVAFWCNPISGHATLYWYQQILGQGPKLLIQFQNNGVVDDSQLPKDRFSAERLKGVDSTLKIQPAKLEDSAVYLCASSRDNPELGTQYFGPGTRLLVL.

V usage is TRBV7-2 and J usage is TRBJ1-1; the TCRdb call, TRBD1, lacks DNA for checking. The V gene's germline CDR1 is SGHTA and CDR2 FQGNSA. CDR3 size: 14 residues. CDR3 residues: CASSPQGVPWEAFF. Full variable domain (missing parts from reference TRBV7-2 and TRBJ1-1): GAGVSQSPSNKVTEKGKDVELRCDPISGHTALYWYRQSLGQGLEFLIYFQGNSAPDKSGLPSDRFSAERTGGSVSTLTIQRTQQEDSAVYLCASSPQGVPWEAFFGQGTRLTVV.

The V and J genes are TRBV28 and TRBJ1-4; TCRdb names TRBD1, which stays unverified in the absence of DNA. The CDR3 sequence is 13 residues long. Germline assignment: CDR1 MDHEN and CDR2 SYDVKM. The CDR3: CASLGQGYEKLFF.

The CDR3 is CAISRRQGLQETQYF. The rearrangement joins TRBV10-3 to TRBJ2-5; there is no DNA to check the TCRdb D call of TRBD1. The CDR3 is made up of 15 amino acids. CDR1 and CDR2 (germline): ENHRY, SYGVKD.

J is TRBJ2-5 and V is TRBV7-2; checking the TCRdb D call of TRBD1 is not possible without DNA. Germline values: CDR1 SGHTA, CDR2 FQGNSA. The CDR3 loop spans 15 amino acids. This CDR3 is CASSPGGGYQETQYF.

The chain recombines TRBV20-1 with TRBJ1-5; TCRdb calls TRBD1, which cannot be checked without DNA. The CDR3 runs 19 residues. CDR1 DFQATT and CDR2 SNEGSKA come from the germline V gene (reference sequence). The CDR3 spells CSAREPLGTGQGTHQPQHF.

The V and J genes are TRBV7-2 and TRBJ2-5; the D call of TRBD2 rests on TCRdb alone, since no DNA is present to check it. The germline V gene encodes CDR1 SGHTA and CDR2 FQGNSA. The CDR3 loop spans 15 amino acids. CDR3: CASSHWDFSQETQYF.

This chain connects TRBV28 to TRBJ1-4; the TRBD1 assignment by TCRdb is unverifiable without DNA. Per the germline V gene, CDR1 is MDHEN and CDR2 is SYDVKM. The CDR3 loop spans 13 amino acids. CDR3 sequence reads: CATLRGEREKLFF.

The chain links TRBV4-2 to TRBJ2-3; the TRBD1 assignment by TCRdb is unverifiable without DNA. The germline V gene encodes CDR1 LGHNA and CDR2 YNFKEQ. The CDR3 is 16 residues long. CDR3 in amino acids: CASSQGRDRGTDTQYF.

The CDR3 is CASSTRAGRWETQYF. The genes are TRBV7-2 and TRBJ2-5; no DNA is available, so the TRBD1 call from TCRdb remains unchecked. The CDR3 runs 15 residues. From germline, CDR1 is SGHTA and CDR2 FQGNSA.

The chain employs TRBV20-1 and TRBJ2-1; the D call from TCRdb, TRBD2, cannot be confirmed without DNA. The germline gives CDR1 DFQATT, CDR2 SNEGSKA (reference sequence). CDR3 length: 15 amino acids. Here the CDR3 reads CSARDTSGVTDEQFF.

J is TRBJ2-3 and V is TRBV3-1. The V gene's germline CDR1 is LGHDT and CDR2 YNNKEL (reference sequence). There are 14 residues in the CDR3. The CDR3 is CASSPWPRTDTQYF.

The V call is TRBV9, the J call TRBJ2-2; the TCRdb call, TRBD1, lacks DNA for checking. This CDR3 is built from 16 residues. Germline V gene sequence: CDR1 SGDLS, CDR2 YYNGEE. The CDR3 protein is CASSVGRGANTGELFF.

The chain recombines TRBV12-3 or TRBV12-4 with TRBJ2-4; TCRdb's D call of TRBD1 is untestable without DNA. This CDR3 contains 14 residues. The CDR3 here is CASSPGLAKNIQYF.

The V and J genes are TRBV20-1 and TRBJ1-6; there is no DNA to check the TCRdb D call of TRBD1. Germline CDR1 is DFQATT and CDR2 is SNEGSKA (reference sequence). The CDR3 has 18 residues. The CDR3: CSARTGQGARSYNSPLHF.

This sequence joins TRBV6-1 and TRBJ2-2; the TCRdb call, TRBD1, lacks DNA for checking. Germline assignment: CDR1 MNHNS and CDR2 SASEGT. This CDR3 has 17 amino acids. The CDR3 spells CASNPTKGGFNTGELFF.

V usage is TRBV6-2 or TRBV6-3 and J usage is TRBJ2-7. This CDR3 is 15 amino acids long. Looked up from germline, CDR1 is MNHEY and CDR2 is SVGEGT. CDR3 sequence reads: CASSDPTFGPYEQYF.

The CDR3 region is CASSTTSRGLVGNEQFF. The rearrangement links TRBV6-2 or TRBV6-3 to TRBJ2-1; TCRdb proposes TRBD2, but this gene call is untestable without DNA. In germline, CDR1 is MNHEY, CDR2 SVGEGT. The CDR3 covers 17 residues.

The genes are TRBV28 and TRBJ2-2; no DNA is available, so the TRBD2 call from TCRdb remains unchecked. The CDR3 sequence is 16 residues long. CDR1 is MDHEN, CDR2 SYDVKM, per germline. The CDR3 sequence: CASRLPTPSNTGELFF.

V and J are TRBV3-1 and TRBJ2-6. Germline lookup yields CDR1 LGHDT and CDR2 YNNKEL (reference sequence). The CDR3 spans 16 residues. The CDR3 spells CASSQGPARGANVLTF. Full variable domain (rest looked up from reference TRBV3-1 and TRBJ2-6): DTAVSQTPKYLVTQMGNDKSIKCEQNLGHDTMYWYKQDSKKFLKIMFSYNNKELIINETVPNRFSPKSPDKAHLNLHINSLELGDSAVYFCASSQGPARGANVLTFGAGSRLTVL.

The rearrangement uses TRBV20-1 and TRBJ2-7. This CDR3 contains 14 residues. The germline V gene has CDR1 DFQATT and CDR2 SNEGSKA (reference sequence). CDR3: CSARDTGRAYEQYF.

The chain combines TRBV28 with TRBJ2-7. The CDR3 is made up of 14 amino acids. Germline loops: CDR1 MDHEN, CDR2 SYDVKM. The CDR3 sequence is CASSLGSREYEQYF.

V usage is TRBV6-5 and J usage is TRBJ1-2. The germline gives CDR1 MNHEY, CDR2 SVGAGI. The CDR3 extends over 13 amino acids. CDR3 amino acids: CASSRSSFDGYTF.

CDR3: CSARARTSNFVYEQFF. V usage is TRBV20-1 and J usage is TRBJ2-1; TCRdb indicates TRBD2, and absent DNA this call remains unverified. Germline V gene sequence: CDR1 DFQATT, CDR2 SNEGSKA (reference sequence). This CDR3 region has 16 residues.

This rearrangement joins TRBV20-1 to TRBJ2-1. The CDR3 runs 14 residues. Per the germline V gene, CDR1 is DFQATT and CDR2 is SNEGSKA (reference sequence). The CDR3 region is CSASWGNSYNEQLF.

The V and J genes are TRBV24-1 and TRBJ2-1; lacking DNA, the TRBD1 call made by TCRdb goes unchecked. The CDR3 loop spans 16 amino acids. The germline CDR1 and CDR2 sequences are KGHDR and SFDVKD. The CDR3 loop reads CATSGLPGQGDNEQFF.

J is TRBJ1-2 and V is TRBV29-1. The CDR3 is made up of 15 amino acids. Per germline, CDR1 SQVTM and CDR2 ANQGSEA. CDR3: CSVIVGGRGDYGYTF.